The sequence of this T cell receptor (beta chain) was determined in a study of spatial heterogeneity in lung cancer (dated 2019 in TCRdb). Study-wide context: Beta-chain transcripts were consistently detected in greater numbers than alpha-chain transcripts, which likely reflects a higher abundance of beta-chain transcripts. In tumor regions, TCR transcript counts showed a strong correlation with a T cell transcriptional module score from matched bulk RNA-seq. In the raw uncorrected reads, each unique combination of TCR and UMI appeared on average more than ten times. In non-small cell lung cancer, the study quantitatively compared TCR alpha and beta repertoires across several tumor regions, matched nontumor lung, and blood. Nonsynonymous mutation counts, determined by whole-exome sequencing of tumor tissue, were related to TCR repertoire features. Both alpha and beta chains were TCR-sequenced in samples taken at surgery, namely 220 tumor regions, around 64 matched nontumor lung samples and approximately 58 PBMC samples.

The research as a whole found: TCR-seq coverage of tumor T cells was estimated to be only 7% to 7.5% for alpha chains and about 12% for beta chains. Counts of ubiquitous and regional expanded TCRs were found to correlate with counts of ubiquitous and regional nonsynonymous mutations, respectively. The tumor nonsynonymous mutation count correlated with the number of expanded intratumoral alpha and beta TCRs. Additional single-cell paired TCR alpha and beta sequencing was considered necessary to confirm, at a functional level, the hypothesis that regional TCRs recognize regional mutations.

The time point label on this specimen signifies: sample taken at primary tumor resection. Samples were obtained from 70 to 85 patients with early-stage, untreated non-small cell lung cancer from the lung TRACERx cohort. TCR sequencing used whole RNA extracted from tumor and nontumor lung tissue, or from cryopreserved PBMC samples, without cell sorting. Patients were selected for TCR sequencing only if sufficient RNA was available from at least two tumor regions. A lung pathologist reviewed the tumor and adjacent nontumor lung specimens before the specimens were selected. Judged by its sample share, this clonotype qualifies as medium-sized (0.01 to 0.1%). What this receptor recognizes is not known. Qualities for individual bases were not recorded, and no much larger clone is one base off. The junction shows trimming of 1 base on V and 0 bases on J, plus 9 bases between the germline ends. The CDR1 and CDR2 encoded by the germline V gene are WSHSY and SAAADI. Including the terminal cysteine and phenylalanine, the CDR3 comprises 15 residues. Of all the DNA, just the CDR3 is kept, 45 bases in frame from base 1.

The library was generated by 5' RACE. Sequencing used a NextSeq 500. To allow correction of PCR and sequencing errors, the TCR library protocol tagged every TCR cDNA molecule with a unique molecular identifier. The authors' pipeline ran thus. TCR identification, UMI-based error correction and CDR3 extraction were performed with Decombinator tools. TCRs above a frequency of 2 per 1,000, corresponding to the top 1% of the tumor frequency distribution, were defined as expanded. Expanded tumor TCRs were classed as regional if statistically deemed absent (corrected P<0.05) from at least one tumor region, otherwise ubiquitous. Rényi diversity was computed with the R vegan package after subsampling each repertoire 100 times to 5,000 TCRs. CDR3 similarity networks were built from amino acid triplet string-kernel similarity, with CDR3s being connected when pairwise similarity was above 0.82. In-frame beta chains were kept once TCRdb had trimmed the public reads at Q25 with fastp and called clones with MiXCR. Rows are unified per CDR3 protein, each entry keeping the most common DNA and genes. TCRdb's processing, not the authors', yielded these V and J calls. This sample is represented by several thousand distinct CDR3 sequences; roughly 8% of them were singletons. About 4% of the sample rests with the top ten.

The sequence links TRBV10-2 to TRBJ2-5, with the D gene call left open. Here the sequenced sample was lung tumor tissue, taken at surgery. This TCR was sampled from a male donor with early-stage non-small cell lung cancer. The DNA is as follows: TGCGCCAGCAGTGAGTACAGCTTGTACCAAGAGACCCAGTACTTC. It encodes CASSEYSLYQETQYF.